The 13 T cell receptor beta chains below were found in one sample sequenced in a study of shared clonotypes between healthy human individuals. Here immunoSEQ multiplex PCR was the method, and the copy in TCRdb shows in-frame clones only, minus some. The table includes hundreds of thousands of clones, around 73% detected once. The specimen sequenced was memory CD4+ T cells sorted from blood. Subset of the sample: CD45RA-negative fraction. The source of these receptors is a young woman in good health.

This chain joins TRBV7-9 and TRBJ1-3, with TRBD1 matching 7 bases. Germline loops: CDR1 SEHNR, CDR2 FQNEAQ (reference sequence). The CDR3 is 17 residues long. Unmatched junction bases numbered 12, after V lost 4 bases and J lost 3 bases. CDR3 DNA: TGTGCCAGCAGCTCGGACAGGCAGAGCCTCTTTGGAAACACCATATATTTT. Its protein product is CASSSDRQSLFGNTIYF.

The chain couples TRBV25-1 to TRBJ2-5, with D tentatively TRBD1 (7 bases). The CDR3 sequence is 16 residues long. V shed 2 bases and J shed 0 bases, with 13 bases lying between them. From germline, CDR1 is MGHDK and CDR2 SYGVNS. CDR3 sequence reads: CASSEPGDSYQETQYF. CDR3 DNA: TGTGCCAGCAGTGAACCGGGGGACAGCTACCAAGAGACCCAGTACTTC.

The genes are TRBV4-1 and TRBJ2-6; the D call may be TRBD1 or TRBD2 (6 bases each). Between the trimmed V and J ends, which lost 1 base and 0 bases, there was a span of 19 bases. The length of the CDR3 is 20 residues. Germline V CDR1 and CDR2: MGHRA, YSYEKL. The CDR3 DNA sequence: TGCGCCAGCAGCCAAGGTCCTAGGGGGGCTCCTAGCTCTGGGGCCAACGTCCTGACTTTC. This encodes CASSQGPRGAPSSGANVLTF.

This clone was recorded a few times. V gene TRBV27 combines with J gene TRBJ2-1; D is possibly TRBD2 (6 bases). Between the trimmed V and J ends, which lost 6 bases and 0 bases, there was a span of 12 bases. CDR1 MNHEY and CDR2 SMNVEV come from the germline V gene (reference sequence). The CDR3 has 15 amino acids. The CDR3 nucleotides read TGTGCCAGCAGACTCGGGGGAGACTCCTACAATGAGCAGTTCTTC. Its protein is CASRLGGDSYNEQFF.

The CDR3 DNA follows: TGCGCCAGCAGGACAGGGCAAACAGATACGCAGTATTTT. Its translation is CASRTGQTDTQYF. The chain couples TRBV5-1 to TRBJ2-3; 7 nucleotides line up with TRBD1. Germline values: CDR1 SGHRS, CDR2 YFSETQ. Germline trimming cut 5 bases from V and 3 bases from J; bases unmatched to any gene: 3. CDR3 length equals 13 residues.

V and J are TRBV28 and TRBJ1-2; the D is unclear. Between the trimmed V and J ends, which lost 2 bases and 4 bases, there was a span of 14 bases. CDR3 length equals 15 residues. Germline CDR1 MDHEN, CDR2 SYDVKM. The CDR3 protein is CASSLMPGGSYGYTF. Here the CDR3 DNA reads TGTGCCAGCAGTTTAATGCCAGGAGGGAGCTATGGCTACACCTTC.

This rearrangement joins TRBV30 to TRBJ2-7; D not certain. The CDR3 consists of 11 residues. The ends were cut back, 5 bases at V and 3 bases at J, with 8 bases in the middle. Germline CDR1 is GTSNPN and CDR2 is SVGIG (reference sequence). The CDR3 sequence is CAWGKGYEQYF. The CDR3 nucleotides are TGTGCCTGGGGGAAGGGCTACGAGCAGTACTTC.

V is TRBV5-6 and J is TRBJ2-3; possible D gene TRBD2, 6 bases. V was pared by 0 bases and J by 0 bases, with 8 bases between. The CDR3 is made up of 15 amino acids. The germline V gene encodes CDR1 SGHDT and CDR2 YYEEEE. CDR3 nucleotides: TGTGCCAGCAGCTTGGCGGCGGGGAGCACAGATACGCAGTATTTT. As protein: CASSLAAGSTDTQYF.

The chain has TRBV30 and TRBJ1-5; the D is unclear. V was pared by 2 bases and J by 7 bases, with 12 bases between. The CDR3 runs 13 residues. CDR1 is GTSNPN and CDR2 is SVGIG in the germline V gene (reference sequence). The CDR3 nucleotides read TGTGCCTGGAGTTCCGGACGGGGACAGCCCCAGCATTTT. Protein: CAWSSGRGQPQHF.

The chain joins TRBV28 to TRBJ2-5; 11 bases match TRBD2. CDR3 size: 16 residues. The trim removed 6 bases at V and 5 bases at J, leaving 11 bases unmatched. The germline V gene has CDR1 MDHEN and CDR2 SYDVKM. As DNA, the CDR3 is TGTGCCAGCAGCCAAACTAGCGGGAGATTGTCGGAGACCCAGTACTTC. Encoded protein: CASSQTSGRLSETQYF.

The rearrangement joins TRBV29-1 to TRBJ2-3; D gene unclear. Per germline, CDR1 SQVTM and CDR2 ANQGSEA. The CDR3 is made up of 12 amino acids. The CDR3 DNA is TGCAGAGTAACCTCCCTAGGAGATACGCAGTATTTT. Its translation: CRVTSLGDTQYF.

The chain links TRBV7-9 to TRBJ2-3; no clear D gene. CDR3 length equals 12 residues. Trimming left V 6 bases short and J 4 bases short, with 8 bases between. In germline, CDR1 is SEHNR, CDR2 FQNEAQ (reference sequence). The CDR3 is CASRDRADTQYF. CDR3 DNA: TGTGCCAGCAGAGACCGGGCAGATACGCAGTATTTT.

This chain links TRBV6-5 with TRBJ1-4, with 8 bases identical to TRBD1. CDR1 and CDR2 from the germline V gene are MNHEY and SVGAGI. CDR3 length: 15 residues. With 2 bases clipped from V and 8 bases from J, the junction kept 7 bases outside the gene matches. The CDR3 DNA sequence: TGTGCCAGCAGTTACCCGGGACAGGTATTGGAAAAACTGTTTTTT. It yields the protein CASSYPGQVLEKLFF.